This T cell receptor (beta chain) was identified in a study of T cells expressing NK-cell markers. General observations from the study: Roughly 6 donors had dominant NKG2C+ clonotypes that comprised roughly 1.0-8% of their CD8+ T cells. The CD3+CD56-NKG2C+ fraction of several donors was also led by these clonotypes.

A remark on this clonotype: Its target is not known.

CDR3 length equals 13 residues. Per germline, CDR1 SNHLY and CDR2 FYNNEI. TCRdb reprocessed the 5' RACE reads and stores each CDR3 protein as one record, lacking DNA. This sample's clone table lists 150,000 to 160,000 distinct CDR3 sequences. The specimen sequenced was blood T cells: a sorted CD56 or NKG2C T cell subset, CD4+ or CD8+ T cells, or bulk PBMC T cells (not recorded which). The chain recombines TRBV2 with TRBJ1-1; no DNA is available, so the TRBD1 call from TCRdb remains unchecked. The origin of this receptor is a woman aged 45 to 65 in good health. CDR3 loop: CASIRGIHTEAFF. The full variable domain, its missing parts supplied by reference TRBV2 and TRBJ1-1, is EPEVTQTPSHQVTQMGQEVILRCVPISNHLYFYWYRQILGQKVEFLVSFYNNEISEKSEIFDDQFSVERPDGSNFTLKIRSTKLEDSAMYFCASIRGIHTEAFFGQGTRLTVV.